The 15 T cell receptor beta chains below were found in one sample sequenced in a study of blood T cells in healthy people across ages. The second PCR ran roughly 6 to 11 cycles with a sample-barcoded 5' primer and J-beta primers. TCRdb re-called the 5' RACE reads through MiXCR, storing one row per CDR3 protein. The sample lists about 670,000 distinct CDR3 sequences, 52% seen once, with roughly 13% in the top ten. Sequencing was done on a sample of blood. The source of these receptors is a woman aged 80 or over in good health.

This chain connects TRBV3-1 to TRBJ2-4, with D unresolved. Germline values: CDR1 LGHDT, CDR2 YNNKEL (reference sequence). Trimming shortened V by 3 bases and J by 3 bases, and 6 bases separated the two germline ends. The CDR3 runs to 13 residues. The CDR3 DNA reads TGTGCCAGCAGCCAGAACATCAAAAACATTCAGTACTTC. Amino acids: CASSQNIKNIQYF.

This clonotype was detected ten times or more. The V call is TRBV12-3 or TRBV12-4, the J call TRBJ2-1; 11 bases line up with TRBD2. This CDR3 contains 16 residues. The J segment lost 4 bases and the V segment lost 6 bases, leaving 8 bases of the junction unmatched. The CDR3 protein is CASSKASGGRYNEQFF. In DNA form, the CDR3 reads TGTGCCAGCAGCAAGGCTAGCGGGGGGCGGTACAATGAGCAGTTCTTC.

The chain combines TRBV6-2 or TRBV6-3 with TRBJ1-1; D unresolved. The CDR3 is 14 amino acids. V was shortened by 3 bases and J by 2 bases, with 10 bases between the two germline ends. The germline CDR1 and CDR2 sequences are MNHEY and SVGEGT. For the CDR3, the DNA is TGTGCCAGCAGTTATCTGGGGTTTAACACTGAAGCTTTCTTT. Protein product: CASSYLGFNTEAFF.

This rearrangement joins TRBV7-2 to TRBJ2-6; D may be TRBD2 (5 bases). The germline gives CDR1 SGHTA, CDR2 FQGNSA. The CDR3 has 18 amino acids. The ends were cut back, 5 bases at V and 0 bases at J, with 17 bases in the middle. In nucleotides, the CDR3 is TGTGCCAGCAGCCTCACCGGGATCCCAGCCTCTGGGGCCAACGTCCTGACTTTC. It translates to CASSLTGIPASGANVLTF.

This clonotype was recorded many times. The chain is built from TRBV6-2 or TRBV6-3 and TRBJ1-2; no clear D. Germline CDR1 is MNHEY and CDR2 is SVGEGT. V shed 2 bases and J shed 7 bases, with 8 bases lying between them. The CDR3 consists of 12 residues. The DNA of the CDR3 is TGTGCCAGCAGTTACCCAGACTTTGGCTACACCTTC. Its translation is CASSYPDFGYTF.

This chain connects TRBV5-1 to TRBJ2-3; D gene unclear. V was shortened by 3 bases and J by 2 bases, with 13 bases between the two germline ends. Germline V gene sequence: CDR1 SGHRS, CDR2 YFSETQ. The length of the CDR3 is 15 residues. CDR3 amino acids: CASSWARQNTDTQYF. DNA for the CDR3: TGCGCCAGCAGCTGGGCTCGGCAGAACACAGATACGCAGTATTTT.

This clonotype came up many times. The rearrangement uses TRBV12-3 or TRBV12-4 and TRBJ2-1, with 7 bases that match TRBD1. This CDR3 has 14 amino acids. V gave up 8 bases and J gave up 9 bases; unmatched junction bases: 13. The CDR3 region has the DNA TGTGCCAGCGGCCAGGGGCAGGGGGAAGCTGAGCAGTTCTTC. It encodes CASGQGQGEAEQFF.

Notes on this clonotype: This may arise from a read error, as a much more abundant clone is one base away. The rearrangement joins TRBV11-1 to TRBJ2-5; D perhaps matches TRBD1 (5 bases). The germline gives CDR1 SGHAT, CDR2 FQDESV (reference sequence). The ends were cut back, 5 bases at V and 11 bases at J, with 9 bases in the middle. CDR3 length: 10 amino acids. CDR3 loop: CASSDSQQYF. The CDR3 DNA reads TGTGCCAGCAGCGACAGCCAGCAGTACTTC.

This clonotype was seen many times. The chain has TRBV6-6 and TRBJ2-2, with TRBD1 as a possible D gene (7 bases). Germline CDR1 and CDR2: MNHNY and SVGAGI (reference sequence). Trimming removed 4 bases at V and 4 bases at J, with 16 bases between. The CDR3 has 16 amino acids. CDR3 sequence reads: CASSFRQGGITGELFF. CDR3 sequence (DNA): TGTGCCAGCAGTTTTAGACAGGGAGGAATCACCGGGGAGCTGTTTTTT.

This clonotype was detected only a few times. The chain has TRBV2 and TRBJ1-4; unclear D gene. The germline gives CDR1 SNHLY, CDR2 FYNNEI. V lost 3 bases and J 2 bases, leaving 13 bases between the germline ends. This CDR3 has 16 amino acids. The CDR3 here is CASSEQAGRTNEKLFF. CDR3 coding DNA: TGTGCCAGCAGTGAGCAGGCCGGGCGGACTAATGAAAAACTGTTTTTT. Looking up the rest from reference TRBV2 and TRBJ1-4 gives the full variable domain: EPEVTQTPSHQVTQMGQEVILRCVPISNHLYFYWYRQILGQKVEFLVSFYNNEISEKSEIFDDQFSVERPDGSNFTLKIRSTKLEDSAMYFCASSEQAGRTNEKLFFGSGTQLSVL.

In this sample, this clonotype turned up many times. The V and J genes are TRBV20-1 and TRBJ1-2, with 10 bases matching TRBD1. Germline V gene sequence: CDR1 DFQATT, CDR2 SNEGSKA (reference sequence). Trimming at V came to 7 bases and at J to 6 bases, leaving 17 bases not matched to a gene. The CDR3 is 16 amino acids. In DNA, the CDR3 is TGCAGTGTCACGTCCGGGACAGGGGACCAAAGGCATGGCTACACCTTC. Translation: CSVTSGTGDQRHGYTF.

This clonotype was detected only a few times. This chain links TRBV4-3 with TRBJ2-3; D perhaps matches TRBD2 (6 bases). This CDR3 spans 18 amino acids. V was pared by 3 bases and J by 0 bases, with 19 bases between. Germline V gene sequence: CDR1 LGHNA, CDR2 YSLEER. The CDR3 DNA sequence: TGCGCCAGCAGCCAGACATTCTGGAGCGGGTTGAGCACAGATACGCAGTATTTT. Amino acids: CASSQTFWSGLSTDTQYF.

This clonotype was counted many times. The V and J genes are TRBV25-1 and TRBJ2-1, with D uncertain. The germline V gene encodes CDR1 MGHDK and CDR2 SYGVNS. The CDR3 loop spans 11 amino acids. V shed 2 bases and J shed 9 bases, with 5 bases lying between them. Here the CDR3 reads CASSEAIEQFF. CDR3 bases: TGTGCCAGCAGTGAAGCGATTGAGCAGTTCTTC.

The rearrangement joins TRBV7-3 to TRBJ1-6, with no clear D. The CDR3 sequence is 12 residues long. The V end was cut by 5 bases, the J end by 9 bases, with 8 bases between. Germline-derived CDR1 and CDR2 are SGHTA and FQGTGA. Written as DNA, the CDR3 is TGTGCCAGCAGCCACAAAGGTTCACCCCTCCACTTT. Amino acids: CASSHKGSPLHF.

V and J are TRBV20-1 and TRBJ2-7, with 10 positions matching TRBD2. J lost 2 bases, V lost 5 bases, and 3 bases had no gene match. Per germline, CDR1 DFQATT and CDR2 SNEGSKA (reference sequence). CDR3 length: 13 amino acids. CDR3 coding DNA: TGCAGTGCTGGAGGACTAGCGGCCTACGAGCAGTACTTC. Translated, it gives CSAGGLAAYEQYF.